The clone carrying this T cell receptor beta chain was seen a few times. What it recognizes is unknown. This sample stems from a study of T cells in Graves' hyperthyroidism and ophthalmopathy. In the study overall: Specimen type is peripheral blood, collected at initial diagnosis prior to any treatment.

Amplification yielded TCR beta CDR3 regions, with RNA transcripts as the source. The study used the HTBI primer set for a first-round RT-PCR of the TCR CDR3. MiXCR, run by TCRdb on the multiplex PCR reads, gives a single entry per CDR3 protein. The sample has about 700,000 distinct CDR3 sequences, 14% seen once. Findings and limits, study-wide: Blood also held most thyroid clonotypes expanded beyond 0.001.

CDR3 length: 14 amino acids. Unmatched junction bases numbered 6, after V lost 4 bases and J lost 8 bases. Germline V gene data show CDR1 as SGHDT and CDR2 as YYEEEE. Graves' hyperthyroidism was deemed stable absent ophthalmopathy progression within 18 months. Newly diagnosed patients aged 18 to 65 had hyperthyroidism of under 2 months' duration. The specimen sequenced was blood. The chain combines TRBV5-6 with TRBJ1-6; 7 nucleotides agree with TRBD1. This receptor was taken from a woman between 18 and 29 years old with Graves' hyperthyroidism. The CDR3 protein is CASSQDRHYSPLHF. The CDR3 coding sequence is TGTGCCAGCAGCCAGGACAGGCACTATTCACCCCTCCACTTT.